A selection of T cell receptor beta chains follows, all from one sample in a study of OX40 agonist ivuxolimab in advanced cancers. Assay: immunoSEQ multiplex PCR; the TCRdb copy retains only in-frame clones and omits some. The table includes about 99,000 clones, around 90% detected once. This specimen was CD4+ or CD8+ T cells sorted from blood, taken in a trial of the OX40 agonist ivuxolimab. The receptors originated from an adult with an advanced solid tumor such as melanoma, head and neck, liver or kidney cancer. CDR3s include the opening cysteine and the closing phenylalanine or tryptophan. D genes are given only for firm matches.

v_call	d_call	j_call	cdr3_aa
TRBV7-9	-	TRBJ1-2	CASSLATGPLNYGYTF
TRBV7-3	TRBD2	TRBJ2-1	CASSLFPLTSGLNNEQFF
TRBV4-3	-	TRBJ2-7	CASSSVVGASYEQYF
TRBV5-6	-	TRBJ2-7	CASSSYRTSVSYEQYF
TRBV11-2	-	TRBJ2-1	CASSPRRVGHEQFF
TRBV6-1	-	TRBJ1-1	CASTVRLNTEAFF
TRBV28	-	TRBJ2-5	CASGERIQETQYF
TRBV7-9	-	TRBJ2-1	CASSLVAGFTNEQFF
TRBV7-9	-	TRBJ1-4	CASSLGQGLEKLFF
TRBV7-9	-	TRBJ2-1	CASSFEGNEQFF
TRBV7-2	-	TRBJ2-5	CASSLARGLETQYF
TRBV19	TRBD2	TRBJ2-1	CASSSGTSGSFGNYNEQFF
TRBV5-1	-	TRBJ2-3	CASSPGGTDTQYF
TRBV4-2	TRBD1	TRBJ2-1	CASSPSAGTGLREQFF
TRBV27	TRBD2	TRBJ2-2	CASRRSGSPGELFF
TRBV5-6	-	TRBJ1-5	CASSLVSGAYQPQHF
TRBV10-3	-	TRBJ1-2	CAISQDYGYTF
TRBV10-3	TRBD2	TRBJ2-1	CAISGGLTSGNYNEQFF
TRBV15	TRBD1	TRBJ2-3	CATSRPPGTGGLATGTDTQYF
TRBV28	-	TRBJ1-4	CASGTGTINEKLFF
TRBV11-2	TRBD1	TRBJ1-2	CASSYRTGGVYTF
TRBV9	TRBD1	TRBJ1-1	CASSRGRGTEAFF
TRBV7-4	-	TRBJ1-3	CASSLGGVGNTIYF
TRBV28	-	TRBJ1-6	CASRIRGGINSPLHF
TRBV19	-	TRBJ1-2	CASSIDLGTGKYGYTF
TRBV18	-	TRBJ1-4	CASSPQQEPNEKLFF
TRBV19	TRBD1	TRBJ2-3	CASSNLGTGTDTQYF
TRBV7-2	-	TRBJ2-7	CASSLGRAYEQYF
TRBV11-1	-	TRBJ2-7	CASSLVGGHYEQYF
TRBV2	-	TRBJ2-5	CASKEETQYF
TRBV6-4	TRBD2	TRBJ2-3	CASSDGLAGTDTQYF
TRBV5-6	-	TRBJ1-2	CASSPRRASYGYTF
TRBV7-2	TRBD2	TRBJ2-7	CASTLSGGTYEQYF
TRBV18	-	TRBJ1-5	CASSLGQTGSGQPQHF
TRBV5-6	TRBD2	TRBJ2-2	CASSLAGGWGTGELFF
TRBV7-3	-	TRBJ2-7	CASSPRRVLPYEQYF
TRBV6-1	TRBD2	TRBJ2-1	CASSQTSGNEQFF
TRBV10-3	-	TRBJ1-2	CAISEWWANYGYTF
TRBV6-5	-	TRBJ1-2	CATRDQIYGYTF
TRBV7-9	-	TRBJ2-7	CASSLWTVPYEQYF
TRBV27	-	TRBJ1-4	CASRTYRKSNEKLFF
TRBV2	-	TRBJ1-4	CASSEGDGRTYGNEKLFF